The present TCR beta chain was sequenced within a study of PD-1 blockade in classical Hodgkin lymphoma (TCRdb year 2020). Study-wide context: Nivolumab dosing was 3 mg/kg intravenously every 2 weeks, continuing until either disease progression or unacceptable toxicity. To define a peripheral blood immune signature of response to PD-1 blockade in classical Hodgkin lymphoma, the study combined TCR beta sequencing with CyTOF.

The time point label here, explained by the study, means: cycle 1 day 1 (C1D1), immediately before nivolumab initiation. All trial patients had relapsed after autologous stem cell transplantation, with cohorts A, B and C differing in prior brentuximab vedotin exposure. The trial cohort included 55 to 65 patients with relapsed/refractory classical Hodgkin lymphoma, and each patient had a best overall response of complete response, partial response or progressive disease. Trial patients were treated with single-agent nivolumab in the multi-cohort phase II CheckMate 205 trial. An independent review committee assessed best overall response by applying the 2007 International Working Group response criteria. Trial PBMCs were obtained immediately prior to nivolumab initiation (C1D1) and on therapy at cycle 2 day 1 and cycle 4 day 1. After peripheral blood was drawn into 8 mL Vacutainer Cell Preparation Tubes, PBMCs were isolated by centrifugation and then cryopreserved.

In the case of this clone: The specificity of this receptor is unknown. Base qualities are not provided; no much larger clone lies one nucleotide away.

Trimming takes 1 base from V and 8 bases from J, and the germline ends sit 15 bases apart. For CDR1 and CDR2, the germline V gene (reference sequence) lists SEHNR and FQNEAQ. The CDR3 covers 15 residues, taking in both the cysteine and the phenylalanine. This entry keeps only the CDR3 DNA: 45 bases, framed from base 1. Findings and caveats that apply to the study as a whole: CD4+ but not CD8+ TCR diversity rose significantly by C4D1 (p=0.0027 vs p=0.16), most apparent in complete responders (p=0.02). Among trial patients, those achieving complete response had baseline diversity similar to that of newly diagnosed patients, while diversity was significantly lower in partial responders and progressors. Newly diagnosed patients were reported to have lower baseline TCR diversity than healthy donors, and relapsed/refractory patients were reported to have lower baseline TCR diversity still. Lower diversity was seen in patients whose nivolumab began less than 1 year after ASCT, and these patients were left out of later analyses so that immune reconstitution would not confound the results. The study covered only a single clinical trial cohort, and the causes of the repertoire differences, possibly disease activity or prior therapy, were still not defined.

The Qiagen DNeasy kit was used to extract genomic DNA both from unsorted PBMCs and from the negatively selected CD4+ and CD8+ fractions. Using primers that anneal to V and J segments, immunoSEQ multiplex PCR amplified the TCR beta CDR3 regions. A synthetic immune receptor repertoire was used to minimize amplification bias, and any remaining bias was removed computationally after sequencing. The source study handled its data this way. Repertoire diversity was quantified as the Shannon entropy index using custom Python scripts. The unsorted, CD4+ and CD8+ repertoires were each analyzed separately, with the exception of combined analyses, where CD4+ and CD8+ sequences were merged in silico. Clonal expansion was defined as a frequency increase of at least 2-fold after treatment compared with C1D1, and clones undetected at baseline were assigned a pseudocount of 0.5. Clones with 0 or 1 copy at C1D1 were classified as singleton clones, and clones with 2 or more copies were classified as non-singleton clones. Clones expanded in unsorted samples were annotated as CD4+, CD8+ or unknown by matching protein sequences in sorted samples from the same patient. Wilcoxon tests on paired samples were used to test changes in diversity from C1D1 to C4D1. Entries here come from immuneACCESS through TCRdb and include only in-frame sequences with V and J called. Some clones fail to appear in such tables; in the studies checked, an unresolved V gene covers under half of the shortfall, and the cause of the remainder is unknown. V and J calls and clone size are as listed in that table; D and trimming were resolved from the DNA. This sample is represented by 90,000 to 100,000 clones; roughly 92% of them were singletons. 2.5% to 3.5% of the sample is in the top ten clones.

This TCR came from a human donor with classical Hodgkin lymphoma. The V gene is TRBV7-9 and the J gene is TRBJ2-1; perhaps TRBD2 is the D gene, with 5 bases matching. Sequenced material: peripheral blood mononuclear cells (PBMCs), taken at baseline. The DNA sequence reads TGTGCCAGCAGCTTAGGTCGAGGGTTCGGCGATGAGCAGTTCTTC. Translated, this gives CASSLGRGFGDEQFF.